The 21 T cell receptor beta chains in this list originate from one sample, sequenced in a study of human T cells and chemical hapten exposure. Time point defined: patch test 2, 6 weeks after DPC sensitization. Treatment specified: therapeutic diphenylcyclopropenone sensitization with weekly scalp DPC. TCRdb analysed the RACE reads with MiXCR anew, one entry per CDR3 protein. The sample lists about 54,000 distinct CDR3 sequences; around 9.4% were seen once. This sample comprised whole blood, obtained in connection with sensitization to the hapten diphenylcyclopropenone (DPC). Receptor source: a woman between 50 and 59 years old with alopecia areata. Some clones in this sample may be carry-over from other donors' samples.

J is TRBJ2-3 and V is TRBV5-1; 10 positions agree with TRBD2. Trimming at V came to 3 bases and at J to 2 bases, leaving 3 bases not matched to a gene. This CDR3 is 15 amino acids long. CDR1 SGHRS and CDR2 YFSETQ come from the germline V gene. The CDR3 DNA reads TGCGCCAGCAGCTCCGGGACTAGCGTCACAGATACGCAGTATTTT. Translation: CASSSGTSVTDTQYF.

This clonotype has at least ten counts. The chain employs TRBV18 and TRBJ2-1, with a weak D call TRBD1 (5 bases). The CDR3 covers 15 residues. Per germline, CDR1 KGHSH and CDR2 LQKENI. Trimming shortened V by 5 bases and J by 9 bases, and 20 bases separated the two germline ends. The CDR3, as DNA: TGTGCCAGCTCATTCGGCACAGGCTCAGCAACTGAGCAGTTCTTC. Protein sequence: CASSFGTGSATEQFF.

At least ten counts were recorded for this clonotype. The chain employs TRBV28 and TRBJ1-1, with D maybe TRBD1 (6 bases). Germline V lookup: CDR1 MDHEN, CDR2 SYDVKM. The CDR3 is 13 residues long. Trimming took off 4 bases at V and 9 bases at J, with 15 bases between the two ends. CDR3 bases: TGTGCCAGCAGTTGGGGAGTCGGGGGGCAAGCTTTCTTT. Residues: CASSWGVGGQAFF.

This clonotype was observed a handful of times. In DNA form, the CDR3 reads TGTGCCAGCACTTCTAGCGGGCCCCAAGAGACCCAGTACTTC. Protein product: CASTSSGPQETQYF. This chain connects TRBV6-1 to TRBJ2-5, with 8 bases aligning to TRBD2. This CDR3 has 14 residues. V lost 7 bases to trimming and J lost 1 base; unmatched junction nucleotides: 5. Germline loops: CDR1 MNHNS, CDR2 SASEGT.

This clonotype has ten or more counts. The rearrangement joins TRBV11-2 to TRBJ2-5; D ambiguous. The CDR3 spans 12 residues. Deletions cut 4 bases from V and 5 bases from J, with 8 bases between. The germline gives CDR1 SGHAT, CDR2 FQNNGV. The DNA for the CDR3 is TGTGCCAGCAGCTCCCCTAGGGAGACCCAGTACTTC. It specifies CASSSPRETQYF.

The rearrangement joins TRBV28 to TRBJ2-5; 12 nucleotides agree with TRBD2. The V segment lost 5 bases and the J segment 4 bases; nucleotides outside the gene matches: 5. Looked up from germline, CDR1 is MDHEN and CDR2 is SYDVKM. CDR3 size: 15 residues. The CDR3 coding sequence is TGTGCCAGCAGTCCTAGCGGGAGGGGTCCAGAGACCCAGTACTTC. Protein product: CASSPSGRGPETQYF.

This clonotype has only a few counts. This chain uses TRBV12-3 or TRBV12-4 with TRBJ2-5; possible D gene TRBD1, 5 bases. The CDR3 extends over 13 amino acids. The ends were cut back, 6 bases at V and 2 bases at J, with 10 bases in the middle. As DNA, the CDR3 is TGTGCCAGCAGGACAGACAATCAAGAGACCCAGTACTTC. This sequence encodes CASRTDNQETQYF.

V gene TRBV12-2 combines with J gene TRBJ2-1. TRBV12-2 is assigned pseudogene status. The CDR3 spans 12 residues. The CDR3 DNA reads TGTGCAAGTCGCCGGGTCTCCGATGAGCAGTTCTTC. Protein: CASRRVSDEQFF.

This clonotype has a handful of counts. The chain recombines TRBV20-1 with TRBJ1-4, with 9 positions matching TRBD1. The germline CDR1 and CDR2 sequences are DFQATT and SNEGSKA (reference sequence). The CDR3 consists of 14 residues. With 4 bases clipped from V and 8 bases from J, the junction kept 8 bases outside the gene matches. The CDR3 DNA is TGCAGTGCTACTAACAGGGGGCGGATAGAAAAACTGTTTTTT. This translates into CSATNRGRIEKLFF.

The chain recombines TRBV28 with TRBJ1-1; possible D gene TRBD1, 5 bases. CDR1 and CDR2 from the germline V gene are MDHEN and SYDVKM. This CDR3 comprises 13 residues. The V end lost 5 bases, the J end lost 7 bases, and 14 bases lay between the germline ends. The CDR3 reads CASSLGTRIEAFF. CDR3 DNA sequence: TGTGCCAGCAGTCTCGGGACTCGCATTGAAGCTTTCTTT.

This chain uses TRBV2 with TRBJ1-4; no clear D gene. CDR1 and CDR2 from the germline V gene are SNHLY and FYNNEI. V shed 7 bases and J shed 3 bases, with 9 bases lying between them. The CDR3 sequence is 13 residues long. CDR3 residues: CASTPGPNEKLFF. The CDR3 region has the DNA TGTGCCAGCACCCCAGGTCCTAATGAAAAACTGTTTTTT.

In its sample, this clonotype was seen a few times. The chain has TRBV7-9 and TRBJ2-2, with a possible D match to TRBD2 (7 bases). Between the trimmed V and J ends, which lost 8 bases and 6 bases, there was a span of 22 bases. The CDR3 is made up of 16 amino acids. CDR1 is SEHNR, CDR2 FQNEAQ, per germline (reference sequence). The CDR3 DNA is TGTGCCAGCCCCGACGGGCGGGGGCTTCGAGCCGGGGAGCTGTTTTTT. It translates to CASPDGRGLRAGELFF. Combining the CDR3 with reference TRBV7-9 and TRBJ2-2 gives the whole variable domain DTGVSQNPRHKITKRGQNVTFRCDPISEHNRLYWYRQTLGQGPEFLTYFQNEAQLEKSRLLSDRFSAERPKGSFSTLEIQRTEQGDSAMYLCASPDGRGLRAGELFFGEGSRLTVL.

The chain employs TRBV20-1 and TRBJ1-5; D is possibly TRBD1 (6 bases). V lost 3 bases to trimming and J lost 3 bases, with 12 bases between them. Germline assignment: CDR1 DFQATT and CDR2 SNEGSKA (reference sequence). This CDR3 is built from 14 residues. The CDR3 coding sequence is TGCAGTGCTAGGGCTGGACAGCACAATCAGCCCCAGCATTTT. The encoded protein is CSARAGQHNQPQHF.

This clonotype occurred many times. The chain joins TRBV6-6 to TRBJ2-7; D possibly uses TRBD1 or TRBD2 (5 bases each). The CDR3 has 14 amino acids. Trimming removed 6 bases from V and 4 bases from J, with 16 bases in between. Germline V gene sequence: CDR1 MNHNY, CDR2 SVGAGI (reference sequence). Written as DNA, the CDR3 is TGTGCCAGCAGGGACGAGCAAGAGGGGTACGAGCAGTACTTC. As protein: CASRDEQEGYEQYF.

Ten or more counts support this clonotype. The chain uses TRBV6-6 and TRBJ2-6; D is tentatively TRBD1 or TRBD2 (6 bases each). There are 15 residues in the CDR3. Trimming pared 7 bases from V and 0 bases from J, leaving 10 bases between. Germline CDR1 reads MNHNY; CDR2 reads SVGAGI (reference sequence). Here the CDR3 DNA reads TGTGCCAGCACATGGGGGGCCTCTGGGGCCAACGTCCTGACTTTC. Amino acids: CASTWGASGANVLTF.

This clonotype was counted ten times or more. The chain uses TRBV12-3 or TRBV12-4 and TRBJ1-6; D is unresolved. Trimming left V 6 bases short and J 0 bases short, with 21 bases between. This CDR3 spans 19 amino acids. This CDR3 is CASSPQRASTRSYNSPLHF. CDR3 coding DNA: TGTGCCAGCAGCCCTCAGCGGGCCTCAACACGCTCCTATAATTCACCCCTCCACTTT.

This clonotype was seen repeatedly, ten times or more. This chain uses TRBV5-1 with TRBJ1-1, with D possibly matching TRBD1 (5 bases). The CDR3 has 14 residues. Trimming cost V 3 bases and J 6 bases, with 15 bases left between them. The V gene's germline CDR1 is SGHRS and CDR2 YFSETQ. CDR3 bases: TGCGCCAGCAGCTCGGGATTGACAGAGGCTGAAGCTTTCTTT. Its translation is CASSSGLTEAEAFF.

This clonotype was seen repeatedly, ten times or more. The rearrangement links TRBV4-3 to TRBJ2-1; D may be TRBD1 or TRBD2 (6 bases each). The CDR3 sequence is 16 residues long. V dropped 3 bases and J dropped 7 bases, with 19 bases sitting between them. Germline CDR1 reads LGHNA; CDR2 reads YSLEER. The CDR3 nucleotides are TGCGCCAGCAGCCATTTAGGAGAGAGGGGGGATAATGAGCAGTTCTTC. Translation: CASSHLGERGDNEQFF.

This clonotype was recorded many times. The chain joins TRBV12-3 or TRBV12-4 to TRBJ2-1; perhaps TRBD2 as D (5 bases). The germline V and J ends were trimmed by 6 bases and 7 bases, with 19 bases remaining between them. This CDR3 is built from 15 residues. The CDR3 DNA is TGTGCCAGCAGCCCCGGTAGGCGGGCCTTTAATGAGCAGTTCTTC. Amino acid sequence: CASSPGRRAFNEQFF.

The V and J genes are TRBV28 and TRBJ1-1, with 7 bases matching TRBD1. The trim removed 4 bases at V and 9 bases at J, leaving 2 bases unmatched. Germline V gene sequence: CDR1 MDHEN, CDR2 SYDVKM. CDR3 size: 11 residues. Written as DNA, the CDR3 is TGTGCCAGCAGTTGGGACAGCAAAGCTTTCTTT. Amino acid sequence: CASSWDSKAFF.

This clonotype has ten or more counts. The CDR3 coding sequence is TGTGCCAGCAGTCCGACAGGGGATCGTTCACCCCTCCACTTT. Residues: CASSPTGDRSPLHF. V and J are TRBV25-1 and TRBJ1-6; 8 bases agree with TRBD1. The V gene end was trimmed by 5 bases and the J gene end by 9 bases; junction bases not matched to a gene: 6. CDR3 length: 14 residues. The germline gives CDR1 MGHDK, CDR2 SYGVNS. Full variable domain (remainder filled in from reference TRBV25-1 and TRBJ1-6): EADIYQTPRYLVIGTGKKITLECSQTMGHDKMYWYQQDPGMELHLIHYSYGVNSTEKGDLSSESTVSRIRTEHFPLTLESARPSHTSQYLCASSPTGDRSPLHFGNGTRLTVT.